This record covers a single T cell receptor beta chain. No antigen is known for it. The library targeted TCRbeta and was prepared with unique molecular identifiers. Using its own MiXCR run on the PCR reads, TCRdb lists one record per CDR3 protein. The repertoire holds 100,000 or so distinct CDR3 sequences, less than 25% seen once, with over 20% in the top ten. This entry is derived from a study of T-cell reconstitution after alpha-beta-depleted transplantation in children. Overall study results and limits: Surviving thymic progenitors and recipient T cells were the source of high TCRbeta diversity at day 60 in some patients. One year after transplant, T-cell counts and diversity came mostly from newly produced T cells. There were reportedly several hundred expanded graft clones from which alpha-beta T cells came about two months after transplant.

Germline V CDR1 and CDR2: MDHEN, SYDVKM. The V end was cut by 5 bases, the J end by 5 bases, with 13 bases between. This CDR3 spans 14 amino acids. The sample in question was PBMCs, obtained before TCRalphabeta/CD19-depleted stem cell transplant. This sequence was found in a boy aged 2 to 10 with acute lymphoblastic leukemia, due to receive a stem cell transplant. This sequence joins TRBV28 and TRBJ1-5; no reliable D call. CDR3 region: CASSQAPGDQPQHF. CDR3 DNA: TGTGCCAGCAGTCAGGCGCCGGGCGATCAGCCCCAGCATTTT.